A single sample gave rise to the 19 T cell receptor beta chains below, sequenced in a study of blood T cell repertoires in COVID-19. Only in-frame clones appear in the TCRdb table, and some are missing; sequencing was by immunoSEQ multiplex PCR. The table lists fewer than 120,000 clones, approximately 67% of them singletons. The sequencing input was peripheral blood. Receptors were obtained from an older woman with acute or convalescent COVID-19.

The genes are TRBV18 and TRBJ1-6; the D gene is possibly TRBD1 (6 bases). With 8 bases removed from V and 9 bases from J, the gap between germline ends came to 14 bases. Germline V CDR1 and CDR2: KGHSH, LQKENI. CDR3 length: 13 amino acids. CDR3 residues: CASRTEWSSPLHF. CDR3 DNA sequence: TGTGCCAGCCGGACAGAGTGGAGTTCACCCCTCCACTTT. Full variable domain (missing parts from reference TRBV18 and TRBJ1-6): NAGVMQNPRHLVRRRGQEARLRCSPMKGHSHVYWYRQLPEEGLKFMVYLQKENIIDESGMPKERFSAEFPKEGPSILRIQQVVRGDSAAYFCASRTEWSSPLHFGNGTRLTVT.

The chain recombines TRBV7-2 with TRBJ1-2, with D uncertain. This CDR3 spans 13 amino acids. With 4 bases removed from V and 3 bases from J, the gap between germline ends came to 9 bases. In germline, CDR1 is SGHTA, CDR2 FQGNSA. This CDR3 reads CASSSLEDYGYTF. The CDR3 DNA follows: TGTGCCAGCAGCTCCTTAGAGGACTATGGCTACACCTTC.

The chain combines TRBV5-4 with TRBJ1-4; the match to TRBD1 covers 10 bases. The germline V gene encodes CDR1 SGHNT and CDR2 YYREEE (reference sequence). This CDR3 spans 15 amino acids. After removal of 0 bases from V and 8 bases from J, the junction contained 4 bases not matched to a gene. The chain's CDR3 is CASSLGGTGDEKLFF. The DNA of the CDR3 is TGTGCCAGCAGCTTGGGGGGGACAGGGGACGAAAAACTGTTTTTT.

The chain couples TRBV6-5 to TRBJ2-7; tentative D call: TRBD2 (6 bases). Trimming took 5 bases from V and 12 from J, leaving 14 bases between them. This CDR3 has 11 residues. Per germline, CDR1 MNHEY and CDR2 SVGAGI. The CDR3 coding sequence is TGTGCCAGCAGTCCCGGGACTTTACTGTACTTC. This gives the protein CASSPGTLLYF.

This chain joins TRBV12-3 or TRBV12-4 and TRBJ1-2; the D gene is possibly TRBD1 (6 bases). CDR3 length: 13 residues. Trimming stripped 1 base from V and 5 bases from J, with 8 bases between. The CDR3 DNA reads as TGTGCCAGCAGTTTAGGACAGGTTTATGGCTACACCTTC. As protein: CASSLGQVYGYTF.

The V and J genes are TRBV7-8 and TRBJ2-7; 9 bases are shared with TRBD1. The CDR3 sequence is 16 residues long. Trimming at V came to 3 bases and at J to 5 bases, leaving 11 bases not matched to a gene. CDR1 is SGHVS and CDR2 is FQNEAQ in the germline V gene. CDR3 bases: TGTGCCAGCAGCTTGTCGTGGGGACAGGGTAGCAACGAGCAGTACTTC. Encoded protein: CASSLSWGQGSNEQYF.

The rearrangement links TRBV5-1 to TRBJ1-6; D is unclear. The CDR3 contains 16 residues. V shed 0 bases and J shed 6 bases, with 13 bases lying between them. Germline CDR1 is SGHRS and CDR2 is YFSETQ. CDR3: CASSLAGLNRNSPLHF. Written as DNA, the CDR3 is TGCGCCAGCAGCTTGGCCGGTTTGAACCGTAATTCACCCCTCCACTTT.

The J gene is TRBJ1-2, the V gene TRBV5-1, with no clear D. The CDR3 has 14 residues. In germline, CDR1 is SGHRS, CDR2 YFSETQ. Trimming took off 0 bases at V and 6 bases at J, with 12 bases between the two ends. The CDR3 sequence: CASSLGAPNNGYTF. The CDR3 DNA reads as TGCGCCAGCAGCTTGGGGGCCCCAAACAATGGCTACACCTTC.

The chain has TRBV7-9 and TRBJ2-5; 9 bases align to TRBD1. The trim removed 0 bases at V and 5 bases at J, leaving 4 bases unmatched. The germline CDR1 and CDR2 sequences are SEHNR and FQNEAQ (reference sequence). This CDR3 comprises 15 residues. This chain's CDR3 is CASSLALGQGETQYF. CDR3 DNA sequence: TGTGCCAGCAGCTTAGCCCTTGGACAGGGGGAGACCCAGTACTTC.

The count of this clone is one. For the CDR3, the DNA is TGTGCCAGCAGCCAAAATGGACATGCCCGGGAGACCCAGTACTTC. Translation: CASSQNGHARETQYF. This sequence joins TRBV14 and TRBJ2-5; D possibly corresponds to TRBD1 (5 bases). Trimming cost V 2 bases and J 5 bases, with 15 bases left between them. The CDR3 loop spans 15 amino acids. The germline V gene encodes CDR1 SGHDN and CDR2 FVKESK.

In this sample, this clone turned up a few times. CDR3 loop: CASSPVGRGTEAFF. As DNA, the CDR3 is TGTGCCAGCAGCCCCGTGGGAAGGGGCACTGAAGCTTTCTTT. The V gene is TRBV7-9, the J gene TRBJ1-1; D possibly corresponds to TRBD1 (5 bases). This CDR3 is built from 14 residues. Germline V lookup: CDR1 SEHNR, CDR2 FQNEAQ (reference sequence). V lost 5 bases, J lost 4 bases, and 14 bases lay in between.

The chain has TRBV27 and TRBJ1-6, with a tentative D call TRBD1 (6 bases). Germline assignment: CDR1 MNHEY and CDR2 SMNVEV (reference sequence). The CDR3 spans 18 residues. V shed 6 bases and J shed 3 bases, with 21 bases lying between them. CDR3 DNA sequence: TGTGCCAGCAGGCCATCGACAGGAGGAGTTTTCTATAATTCACCCCTCCACTTT. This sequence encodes CASRPSTGGVFYNSPLHF.

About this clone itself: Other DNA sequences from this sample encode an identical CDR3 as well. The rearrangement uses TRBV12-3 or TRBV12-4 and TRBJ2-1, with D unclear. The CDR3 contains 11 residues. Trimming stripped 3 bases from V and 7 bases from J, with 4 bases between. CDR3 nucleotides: TGTGCCAGCAGTTTGGCAAATGAGCAGTTCTTC. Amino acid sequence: CASSLANEQFF.

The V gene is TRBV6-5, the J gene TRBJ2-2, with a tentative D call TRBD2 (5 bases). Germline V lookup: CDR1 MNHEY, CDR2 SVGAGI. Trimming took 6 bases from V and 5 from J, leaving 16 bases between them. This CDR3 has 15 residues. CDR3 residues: CASSPRGFGTGELFF. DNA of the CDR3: TGTGCCAGCAGCCCCCGAGGGTTCGGTACCGGGGAGCTGTTTTTT.

The CDR3 coding sequence is TGTGCCAGCAGCCCCAGCCTCCTAGCGGGGGGGGAGGAGCAGTTCTTC. This encodes CASSPSLLAGGEEQFF. This rearrangement joins TRBV7-8 to TRBJ2-1; 12 bases match TRBD2. This CDR3 has 16 residues. V shed 5 bases, J shed 10 bases, and the junction held 12 bases outside the gene matches. CDR1 is SGHVS, CDR2 FQNEAQ, per germline.

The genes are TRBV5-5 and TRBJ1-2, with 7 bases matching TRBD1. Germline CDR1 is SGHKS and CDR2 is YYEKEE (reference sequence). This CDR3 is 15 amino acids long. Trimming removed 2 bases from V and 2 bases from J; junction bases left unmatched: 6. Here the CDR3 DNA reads TGTGCCAGCAGCTTAACTACGACAGGGAACTATGGCTACACCTTC. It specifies CASSLTTTGNYGYTF.

CDR3 residues: CASSWTGFTEAFF. CDR3 sequence (DNA): TGTGCCAGCAGTTGGACAGGGTTCACTGAAGCTTTCTTT. The genes are TRBV6-5 and TRBJ1-1; 8 bases align to TRBD1. Looked up from germline, CDR1 is MNHEY and CDR2 is SVGAGI. V lost 4 bases, J lost 4 bases, and 2 bases stayed unmatched. CDR3 length equals 13 residues.

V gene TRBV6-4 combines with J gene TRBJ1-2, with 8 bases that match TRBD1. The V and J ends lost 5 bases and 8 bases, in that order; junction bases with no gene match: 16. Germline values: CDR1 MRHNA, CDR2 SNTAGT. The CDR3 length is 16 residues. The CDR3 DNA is TGTGCCAGCAGTCCCCAGGCCGGACAGGGTGCAAGAGGCTACACCTTC. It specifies CASSPQAGQGARGYTF.

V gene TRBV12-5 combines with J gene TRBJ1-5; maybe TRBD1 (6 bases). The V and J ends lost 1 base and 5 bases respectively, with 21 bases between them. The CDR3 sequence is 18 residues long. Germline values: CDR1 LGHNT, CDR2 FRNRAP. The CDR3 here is CASGLAQTGSIVYQPQHF. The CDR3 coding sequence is TGTGCTAGTGGTTTGGCCCAGACAGGTTCGATAGTATATCAGCCCCAGCATTTT.